One sample yielded the 12 T cell receptor beta chains listed below, sequenced in a study of blood T cell repertoires in COVID-19 (dated by TCRdb to the early 2020s). The library came from the immunoSEQ multiplex PCR assay. The clones in this table, taken by TCRdb from immuneACCESS, are in-frame only. Not every clone is retained; where verified, under half of the shortfall comes from an unresolved V gene, and the cause of the rest is unknown. Here the sample has some 220,000 clones; 83% occur a single time. The top ten constitute roughly 5% of the sample. Sequencing was performed on peripheral blood. These receptors were obtained from a human donor in a cohort sampled during active COVID-19.

This clone has only one observation. The chain employs TRBV3-1 (or the pseudogene TRBV3-2) and TRBJ2-2; perhaps TRBD2 as D (5 bases). Germline CDR1 and CDR2: LGHDT and YNNKEL (reference sequence). Trimming cost V 1 base and J 5 bases, with 11 bases left between them. This CDR3 contains 15 residues. The CDR3 region is CASSQGSRGTGELFF. DNA of the CDR3: TGTGCCAGCAGCCAAGGGTCCCGAGGGACCGGGGAGCTGTTTTTT.

This chain uses TRBV7-6 with TRBJ2-7, with D possibly matching TRBD1 (6 bases). This CDR3 is 14 amino acids long. The ends were cut back, 5 bases at V and 2 bases at J, with 13 bases in the middle. Germline V CDR1 and CDR2: SGHVS, FNYEAQ. CDR3 DNA sequence: TGTGCCAGCAGCCCAACGACAGGTGCCTACGAGCAGTACTTC. As protein: CASSPTTGAYEQYF.

V gene TRBV18 combines with J gene TRBJ1-1, with 8 bases that match TRBD1. J gave up 5 bases and V 3 bases, and 2 bases lay outside the gene matches. Germline V CDR1 and CDR2: KGHSH, LQKENI. This CDR3 contains 13 residues. CDR3 bases: TGTGCCAGCTCACCGACAGGGGATACTGAAGCTTTCTTT. This gives the protein CASSPTGDTEAFF.

The V and J genes are TRBV7-2 and TRBJ2-3, with 8 bases lining up with TRBD2. The germline V gene has CDR1 SGHTA and CDR2 FQGNSA. V shed 7 bases, J shed 2 bases, and the junction held 5 bases outside the gene matches. This CDR3 is 14 amino acids long. CDR3 region: CASTRGLVTDTQYF. The CDR3 DNA reads as TGTGCCAGCACCCGGGGACTAGTCACAGATACGCAGTATTTT. Full variable domain (outside the CDR3, taken from reference TRBV7-2 and TRBJ2-3): GAGVSQSPSNKVTEKGKDVELRCDPISGHTALYWYRQSLGQGLEFLIYFQGNSAPDKSGLPSDRFSAERTGGSVSTLTIQRTQQEDSAVYLCASTRGLVTDTQYFGPGTRLTVL.

The chain uses TRBV5-1 and TRBJ1-4; 8 positions match TRBD1. V was pared by 1 base and J by 8 bases, with 10 bases of the junction left unmatched. There are 16 residues in the CDR3. Germline V gene sequence: CDR1 SGHRS, CDR2 YFSETQ. The CDR3 DNA reads as TGCGCCAGCAGCTTGAGGCCTGGACAGGGCGGAGAAAAACTGTTTTTT. Protein product: CASSLRPGQGGEKLFF.

CDR3 region: CASRLAVDSSSYNEQFF. The CDR3 nucleotides are TGTGCAAGTCGCTTAGCCGTTGACTCGAGCTCCTACAATGAGCAGTTCTTC. The genes are TRBV12-2 and TRBJ2-1; TRBD2 was called by the table and not checked on the DNA. TRBV12-2 is noted as a pseudogene. The CDR3 contains 17 residues.

This clone was observed a few times. The chain uses TRBV5-6 and TRBJ2-3; D is possibly TRBD1 (5 bases). CDR1 is SGHDT and CDR2 is YYEEEE in the germline V gene. The CDR3 covers 16 residues. V dropped 0 bases and J dropped 0 bases, with 11 bases sitting between them. The CDR3 protein is CASSLGTQTSTDTQYF. DNA of the CDR3: TGTGCCAGCAGCTTGGGGACACAGACTAGCACAGATACGCAGTATTTT.

The chain couples TRBV9 to TRBJ2-5, with TRBD1 as a possible D gene (6 bases). This CDR3 has 15 residues. Germline CDR1 reads SGDLS; CDR2 reads YYNGEE. Trimming stripped 0 bases from V and 4 bases from J, with 13 bases between. The CDR3 DNA follows: TGTGCCAGCAGCGTAGCTCAACAGGGTGGAGAGACCCAGTACTTC. This sequence encodes CASSVAQQGGETQYF.

This clone was counted only a few times. V usage is TRBV14 and J usage is TRBJ2-6; 7 bases agree with TRBD1. Trimming removed 4 bases from V and 0 bases from J; junction bases left unmatched: 0. In germline, CDR1 is SGHDN, CDR2 FVKESK. CDR3 length: 15 amino acids. This CDR3 is CASSRQGSGANVLTF. The DNA for the CDR3 is TGTGCCAGCAGCCGACAGGGCTCTGGGGCCAACGTCCTGACTTTC.

The chain employs TRBV6-5 and TRBJ1-2, with 9 positions matching TRBD1. Germline lookup yields CDR1 MNHEY and CDR2 SVGAGI. This CDR3 is built from 12 residues. V shed 4 bases, J shed 8 bases, and the junction held 2 bases outside the gene matches. CDR3 loop: CASSFTGGGYTF. Here the CDR3 DNA reads TGTGCCAGCAGTTTTACAGGGGGCGGCTACACCTTC.

The chain joins TRBV6-6 to TRBJ1-5; D gene uncertain. Germline CDR1 is MNHNY and CDR2 is SVGAGI (reference sequence). V lost 2 bases to trimming and J lost 1 base, with 6 bases between them. There are 14 residues in the CDR3. CDR3 sequence: CASSYGESNQPQHF. The CDR3 DNA is TGTGCCAGCAGTTACGGAGAGAGCAATCAGCCCCAGCATTTT.

This clone was seen only a few times. The genes are TRBV16 and TRBJ2-7; TRBD1 aligns across 8 bases. Germline CDR1 and CDR2: KGHSY and FQNENV. CDR3 length equals 16 residues. V gave up 4 bases and J gave up 5 bases; unmatched junction bases: 13. The CDR3: CASSLWGQAKGNEQYF. The DNA of the CDR3 is TGTGCCAGCAGCCTCTGGGGACAGGCCAAAGGTAACGAGCAGTACTTC. The full variable domain, rest sourced from reference TRBV16 and TRBJ2-7, is GEEVAQTPKHLVRGEGQKAKLYCAPIKGHSYVFWYQQVLKNEFKFLISFQNENVFDETGMPKERFSAKCLPNSPCSLEIQATKLEDSAVYFCASSLWGQAKGNEQYFGPGTRLTVT.